These T cell receptor beta chains were read from a single sample in a study of T cell repertoires in cytomegalovirus infection. Antigens for these TCRs are unknown. TCRdb used MiXCR to reprocess the reads, holding one entry per CDR3 protein. The sample includes around 540,000 distinct CDR3 sequences, 30% to 40% of them seen just once. The sequencing used cultured PBMCs, collected from culture after CMV antigen stimulation. The receptors shown here come from a human donor in good health (CMV status not recorded). Some clones in this sample may be carry-over from other donors' samples. The CDR3 runs from the conserved cysteine through the conserved F or W. The D gene is left open where the match is weak. Some rows have no size entry. The others give once, few or many, or a class for an expanded clone.

V gene: TRBV2; clone size: few; D gene: NA; J gene: TRBJ1-4; CDR3 DNA: TGTGCCAGCAGTGGGATAGGCAGGCGAGGTGAAAAACTGTTTTTT; CDR3 protein: CASSGIGRRGEKLFF
V gene: TRBV6-5; clone size: many; D gene: TRBD1; J gene: TRBJ2-7; CDR3 DNA: TGTGCCAGCAGTCGGACAGGCACAGGATCCTACGAGCAGTACTTC; CDR3 protein: CASSRTGTGSYEQYF
V gene: TRBV7-9; clone size: few; D gene: TRBD2; J gene: TRBJ2-3; CDR3 DNA: TGTGCCAGCAGTTTTGGACCCGGGGAGGGGACAGATACGCAGTATTTT; CDR3 protein: CASSFGPGEGTDTQYF
V gene: TRBV19; clone size: NA; D gene: NA; J gene: TRBJ2-1; CDR3 DNA: TGTGCCAGTAGTATAGGAGGAGGGGGGGGATACAATGAGCAGTTCTTC; CDR3 protein: CASSIGGGGGYNEQFF
V gene: TRBV19; clone size: NA; D gene: TRBD1; J gene: TRBJ1-6; CDR3 DNA: TGTGCCAGTAGTCCTCGACAGGGGTTCAATTCACCCCTCCACTTT; CDR3 protein: CASSPRQGFNSPLHF
V gene: TRBV7-6; clone size: many; D gene: TRBD2; J gene: TRBJ2-7; CDR3 DNA: TGTGCCAGCAGCTCAAGGACTAGCGGGTCGACCTACGAGCAGTACTTC; CDR3 protein: CASSSRTSGSTYEQYF
V gene: TRBV6-5; clone size: few; D gene: TRBD2; J gene: TRBJ2-2; CDR3 DNA: TGTGCCAGCAGCATCCCGGGCGGGGGAGGTTACGGGGAGCTGTTTTTT; CDR3 protein: CASSIPGGGGYGELFF
V gene: TRBV12-5; clone size: NA; D gene: TRBD2; J gene: TRBJ2-2; CDR3 DNA: TGTGCTAGTGGTTTGTACCTAGCGGGAGGGCCGGACACCGGGGAGCTGTTTTTT; CDR3 protein: CASGLYLAGGPDTGELFF
V gene: TRBV4-1; clone size: NA; D gene: NA; J gene: TRBJ2-5; CDR3 DNA: TGCGCCAGCAGCCAAGTTTTCCGTGGCGGAGAGACCCAGTACTTC; CDR3 protein: CASSQVFRGGETQYF
V gene: TRBV7-2; clone size: NA; D gene: NA; J gene: TRBJ1-1; CDR3 DNA: TGTGCCAGCAGCTTGTGGCGGAACACTGAAGCTTTCTTT; CDR3 protein: CASSLWRNTEAFF
V gene: TRBV7-9; clone size: NA; D gene: TRBD1; J gene: TRBJ1-1; CDR3 DNA: TGTGCCAGCAGCTTACGGACAGGGGGCCCCACCGAAGCTTTCTTT; CDR3 protein: CASSLRTGGPTEAFF
V gene: TRBV7-2; clone size: many; D gene: TRBD1; J gene: TRBJ2-3; CDR3 DNA: TGTGCCAGCAGCCCCAGGACAGGGGGAGATACGCAGTATTTT; CDR3 protein: CASSPRTGGDTQYF
V gene: TRBV28; clone size: NA; D gene: TRBD1; J gene: TRBJ1-2; CDR3 DNA: TGTGCCAGCAGACGCGAGACAGGGCACTATGGCTACACCTTC; CDR3 protein: CASRRETGHYGYTF
V gene: TRBV11-1; clone size: NA; D gene: TRBD2; J gene: TRBJ2-7; CDR3 DNA: TGTGCCAGCAGCTTTCCTAGCGGATTCTCCTACGAGCAGTACTTC; CDR3 protein: CASSFPSGFSYEQYF
V gene: TRBV15; clone size: NA; D gene: TRBD2; J gene: TRBJ2-3; CDR3 DNA: TGTGCCACCAGCAGTACCGGGACTAGAGATACGCAGTATTTT; CDR3 protein: CATSSTGTRDTQYF